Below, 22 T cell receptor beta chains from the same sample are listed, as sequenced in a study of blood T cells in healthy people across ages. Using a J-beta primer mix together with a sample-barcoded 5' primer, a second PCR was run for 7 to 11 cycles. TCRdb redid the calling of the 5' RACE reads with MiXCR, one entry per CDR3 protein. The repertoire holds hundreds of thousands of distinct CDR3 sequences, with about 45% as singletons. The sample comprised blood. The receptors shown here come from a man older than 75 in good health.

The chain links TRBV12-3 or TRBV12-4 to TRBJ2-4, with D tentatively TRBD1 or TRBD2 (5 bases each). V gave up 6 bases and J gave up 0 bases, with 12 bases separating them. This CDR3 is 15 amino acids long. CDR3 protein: CASSLTGTAKNIQYF. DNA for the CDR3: TGTGCCAGCAGCCTTACCGGGACAGCCAAAAACATTCAGTACTTC.

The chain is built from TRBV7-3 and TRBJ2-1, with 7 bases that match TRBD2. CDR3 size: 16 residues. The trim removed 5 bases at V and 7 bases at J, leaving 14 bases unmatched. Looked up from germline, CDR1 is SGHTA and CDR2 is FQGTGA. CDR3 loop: CASSLPGLVEMNEQFF. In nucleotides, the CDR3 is TGTGCCAGCAGCCTACCTGGACTAGTTGAAATGAATGAGCAGTTCTTC.

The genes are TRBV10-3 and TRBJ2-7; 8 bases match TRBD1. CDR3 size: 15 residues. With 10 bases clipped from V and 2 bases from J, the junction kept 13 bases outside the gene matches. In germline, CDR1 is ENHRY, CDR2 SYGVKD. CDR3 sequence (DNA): TGTGCCACCCAAAGAGGGAGACAGGGGACCTACGAGCAGTACTTC. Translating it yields CATQRGRQGTYEQYF.

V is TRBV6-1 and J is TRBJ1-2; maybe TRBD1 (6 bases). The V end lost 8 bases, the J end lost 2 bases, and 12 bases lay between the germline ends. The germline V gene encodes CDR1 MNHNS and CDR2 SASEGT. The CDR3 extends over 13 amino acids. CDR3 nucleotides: TGTGCCAGCGAACAGGGAGCGAACTATGGCTACACCTTC. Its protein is CASEQGANYGYTF.

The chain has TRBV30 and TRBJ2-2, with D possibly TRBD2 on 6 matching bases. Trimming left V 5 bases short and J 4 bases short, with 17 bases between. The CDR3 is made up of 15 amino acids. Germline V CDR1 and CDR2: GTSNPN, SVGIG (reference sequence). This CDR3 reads CAWRRAGRVTGELFF. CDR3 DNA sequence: TGTGCCTGGCGCCGGGCCGGGAGAGTCACCGGGGAGCTGTTTTTT.

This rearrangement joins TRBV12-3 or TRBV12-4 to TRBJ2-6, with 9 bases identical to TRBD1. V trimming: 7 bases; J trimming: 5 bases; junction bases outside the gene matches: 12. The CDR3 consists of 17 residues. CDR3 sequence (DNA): TGTGCCAGCAATAAGGCCCCACAGGGGGCGTGGGCCAACGTCCTGACTTTC. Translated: CASNKAPQGAWANVLTF.

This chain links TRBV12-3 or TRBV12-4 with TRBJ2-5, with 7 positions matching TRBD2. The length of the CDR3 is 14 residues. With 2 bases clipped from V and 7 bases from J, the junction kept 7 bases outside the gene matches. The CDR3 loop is CASSLRGWGGTQYF. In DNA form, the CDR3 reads TGTGCCAGCAGTTTAAGAGGTTGGGGGGGGACCCAGTACTTC.

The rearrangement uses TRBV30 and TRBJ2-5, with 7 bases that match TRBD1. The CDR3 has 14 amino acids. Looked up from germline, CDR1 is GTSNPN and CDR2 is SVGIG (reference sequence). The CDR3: CAPPFRGRHETQYF. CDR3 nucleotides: TGTGCTCCGCCTTTTAGGGGGCGCCACGAGACCCAGTACTTC. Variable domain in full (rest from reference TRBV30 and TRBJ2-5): SQTIHQWPATLVQPVGSPLSLECTVEGTSNPNLYWYRQAAGRGLQLLFYSVGIGQISSEVPQNLSASRPQDRQFILSSKKLLLSDSGFYLCAPPFRGRHETQYFGPGTRLLVL.

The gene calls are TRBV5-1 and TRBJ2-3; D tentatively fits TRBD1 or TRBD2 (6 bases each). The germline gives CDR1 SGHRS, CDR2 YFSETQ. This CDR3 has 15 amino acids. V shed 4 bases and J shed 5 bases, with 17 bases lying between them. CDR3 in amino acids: CASSLPSGGRDTQYF. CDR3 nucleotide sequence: TGCGCCAGCAGCCTACCCTCTGGGGGGCGAGATACGCAGTATTTT.

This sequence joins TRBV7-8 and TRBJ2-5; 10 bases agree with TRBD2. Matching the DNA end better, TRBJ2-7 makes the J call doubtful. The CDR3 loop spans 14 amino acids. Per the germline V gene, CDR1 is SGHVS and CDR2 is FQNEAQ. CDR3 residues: CASKTGLASHEQYF. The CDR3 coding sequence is TGTGCCAGCAAAACGGGACTAGCGTCCCACGAGCAGTACTTC.

CDR3 in DNA: TGCGCCAGCAGCCATGAGAGACAGGGTTTCCACGAGCAGTACTTC. Residues: CASSHERQGFHEQYF. The chain links TRBV4-3 to TRBJ2-7, with TRBD1 matching 7 bases. Germline CDR1 LGHNA, CDR2 YSLEER. The CDR3 has 15 residues. Germline trimming cut 3 bases from V and 5 bases from J; bases unmatched to any gene: 10.

In DNA form, the CDR3 reads TGTGCCAGCAGTTACGGGGGGCCCCCTTACGAGCAGTACTTC. Protein: CASSYGGPPYEQYF. The J gene is TRBJ2-7, the V gene TRBV6-5; D may be TRBD1 or TRBD2 (6 bases each). This CDR3 comprises 14 residues. Trimming removed 2 bases at V and 4 bases at J, with 12 bases between. The germline gives CDR1 MNHEY, CDR2 SVGAGI.

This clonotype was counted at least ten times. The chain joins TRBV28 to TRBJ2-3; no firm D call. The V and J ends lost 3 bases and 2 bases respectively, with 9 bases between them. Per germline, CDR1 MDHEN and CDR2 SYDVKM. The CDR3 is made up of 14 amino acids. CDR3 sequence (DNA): TGTGCCAGCAGTTTGGCCCGTCACACAGATACGCAGTATTTT. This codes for CASSLARHTDTQYF.

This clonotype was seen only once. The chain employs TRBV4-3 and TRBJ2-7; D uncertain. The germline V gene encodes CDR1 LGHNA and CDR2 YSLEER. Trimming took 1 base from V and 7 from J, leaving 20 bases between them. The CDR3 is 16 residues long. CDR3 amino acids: CASSQARAAVRNEQYF. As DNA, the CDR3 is TGCGCCAGCAGCCAAGCACGGGCGGCGGTGCGCAATGAGCAGTACTTC.

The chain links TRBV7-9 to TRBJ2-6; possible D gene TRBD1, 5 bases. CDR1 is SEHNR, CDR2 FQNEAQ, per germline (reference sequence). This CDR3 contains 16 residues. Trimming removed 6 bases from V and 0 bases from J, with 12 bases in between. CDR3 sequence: CASRPQGSSGANVLTF. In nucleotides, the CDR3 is TGTGCCAGCAGACCGCAGGGTAGCTCTGGGGCCAACGTCCTGACTTTC.

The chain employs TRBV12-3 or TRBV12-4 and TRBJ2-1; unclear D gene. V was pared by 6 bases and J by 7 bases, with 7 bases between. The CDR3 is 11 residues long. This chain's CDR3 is CASRSWNEQFF. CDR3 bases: TGTGCCAGCAGGTCGTGGAATGAGCAGTTCTTC.

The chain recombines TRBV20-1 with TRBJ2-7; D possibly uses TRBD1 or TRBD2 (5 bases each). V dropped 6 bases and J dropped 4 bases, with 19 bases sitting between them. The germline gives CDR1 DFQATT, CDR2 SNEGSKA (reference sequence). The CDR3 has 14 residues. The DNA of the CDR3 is TGCAGTGCCACCCCGCCTGGGACCGGTTACGAGCAGTACTTC. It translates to CSATPPGTGYEQYF.

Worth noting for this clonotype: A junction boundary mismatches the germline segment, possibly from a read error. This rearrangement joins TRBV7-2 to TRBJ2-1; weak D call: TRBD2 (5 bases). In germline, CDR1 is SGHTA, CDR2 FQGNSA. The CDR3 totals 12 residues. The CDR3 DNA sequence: TGTGCCAGCAGCTTAGCCGTGTGGGAGCAATTCTTC. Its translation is CASSLAVWEQFF.

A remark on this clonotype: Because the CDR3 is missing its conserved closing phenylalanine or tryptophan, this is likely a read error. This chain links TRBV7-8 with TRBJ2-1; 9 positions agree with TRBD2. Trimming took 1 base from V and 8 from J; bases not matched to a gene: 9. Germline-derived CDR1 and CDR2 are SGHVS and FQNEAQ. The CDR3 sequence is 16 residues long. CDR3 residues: CASSLVAAGGSYEQFS. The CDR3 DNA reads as TGTGCCAGCAGCTTAGTAGCTGCGGGAGGGTCGTATGAGCAGTTCTCC.

CDR3 loop: CASRRGGAGGSDTQYF. CDR3 nucleotide sequence: TGTGCCAGCAGGAGGGGTGGAGCGGGAGGATCAGATACGCAGTATTTT. The rearrangement joins TRBV7-3 to TRBJ2-3; the match to TRBD2 covers 9 bases. The CDR3 loop spans 16 amino acids. Looked up from germline, CDR1 is SGHTA and CDR2 is FQGTGA. The V segment lost 6 bases and the J segment 4 bases; nucleotides outside the gene matches: 11.

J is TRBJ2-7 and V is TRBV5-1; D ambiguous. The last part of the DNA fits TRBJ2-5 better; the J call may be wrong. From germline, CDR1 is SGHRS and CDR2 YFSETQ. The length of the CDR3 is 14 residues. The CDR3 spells CASSWEWAEETQYF. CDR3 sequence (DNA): TGCGCCAGCAGCTGGGAATGGGCAGAAGAGACCCAGTACTTC.

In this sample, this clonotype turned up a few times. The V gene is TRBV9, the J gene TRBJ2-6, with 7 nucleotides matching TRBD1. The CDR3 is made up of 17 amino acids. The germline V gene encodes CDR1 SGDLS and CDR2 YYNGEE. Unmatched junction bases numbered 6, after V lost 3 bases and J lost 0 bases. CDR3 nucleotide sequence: TGTGCCAGCAGCGCGGGACAGCAGAGCTCTGGGGCCAACGTCCTGACTTTC. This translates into CASSAGQQSSGANVLTF.